This T cell receptor beta chain is from a study of cytomegalovirus exposure and HLA in healthy donors. The CDR3 consists of 13 residues. Per germline, CDR1 MNHNS and CDR2 SASEGT. The V end was cut by 8 bases, the J end by 2 bases, with 13 bases between. Produced via immunoSEQ multiplex PCR; TCRdb's table is partial and in-frame only. This table holds about 360,000 clones, more than 80% found once. The chain links TRBV6-1 to TRBJ2-7, with D tentatively TRBD1 (5 bases). Sequencing was carried out using PBMCs. The source is a woman between 18 and 29 years old in good health and CMV-seronegative. As DNA, the CDR3 is TGTGCCAGCCGATTGACAGAAACCTACGAGCAGTACTTC. Translated: CASRLTETYEQYF.